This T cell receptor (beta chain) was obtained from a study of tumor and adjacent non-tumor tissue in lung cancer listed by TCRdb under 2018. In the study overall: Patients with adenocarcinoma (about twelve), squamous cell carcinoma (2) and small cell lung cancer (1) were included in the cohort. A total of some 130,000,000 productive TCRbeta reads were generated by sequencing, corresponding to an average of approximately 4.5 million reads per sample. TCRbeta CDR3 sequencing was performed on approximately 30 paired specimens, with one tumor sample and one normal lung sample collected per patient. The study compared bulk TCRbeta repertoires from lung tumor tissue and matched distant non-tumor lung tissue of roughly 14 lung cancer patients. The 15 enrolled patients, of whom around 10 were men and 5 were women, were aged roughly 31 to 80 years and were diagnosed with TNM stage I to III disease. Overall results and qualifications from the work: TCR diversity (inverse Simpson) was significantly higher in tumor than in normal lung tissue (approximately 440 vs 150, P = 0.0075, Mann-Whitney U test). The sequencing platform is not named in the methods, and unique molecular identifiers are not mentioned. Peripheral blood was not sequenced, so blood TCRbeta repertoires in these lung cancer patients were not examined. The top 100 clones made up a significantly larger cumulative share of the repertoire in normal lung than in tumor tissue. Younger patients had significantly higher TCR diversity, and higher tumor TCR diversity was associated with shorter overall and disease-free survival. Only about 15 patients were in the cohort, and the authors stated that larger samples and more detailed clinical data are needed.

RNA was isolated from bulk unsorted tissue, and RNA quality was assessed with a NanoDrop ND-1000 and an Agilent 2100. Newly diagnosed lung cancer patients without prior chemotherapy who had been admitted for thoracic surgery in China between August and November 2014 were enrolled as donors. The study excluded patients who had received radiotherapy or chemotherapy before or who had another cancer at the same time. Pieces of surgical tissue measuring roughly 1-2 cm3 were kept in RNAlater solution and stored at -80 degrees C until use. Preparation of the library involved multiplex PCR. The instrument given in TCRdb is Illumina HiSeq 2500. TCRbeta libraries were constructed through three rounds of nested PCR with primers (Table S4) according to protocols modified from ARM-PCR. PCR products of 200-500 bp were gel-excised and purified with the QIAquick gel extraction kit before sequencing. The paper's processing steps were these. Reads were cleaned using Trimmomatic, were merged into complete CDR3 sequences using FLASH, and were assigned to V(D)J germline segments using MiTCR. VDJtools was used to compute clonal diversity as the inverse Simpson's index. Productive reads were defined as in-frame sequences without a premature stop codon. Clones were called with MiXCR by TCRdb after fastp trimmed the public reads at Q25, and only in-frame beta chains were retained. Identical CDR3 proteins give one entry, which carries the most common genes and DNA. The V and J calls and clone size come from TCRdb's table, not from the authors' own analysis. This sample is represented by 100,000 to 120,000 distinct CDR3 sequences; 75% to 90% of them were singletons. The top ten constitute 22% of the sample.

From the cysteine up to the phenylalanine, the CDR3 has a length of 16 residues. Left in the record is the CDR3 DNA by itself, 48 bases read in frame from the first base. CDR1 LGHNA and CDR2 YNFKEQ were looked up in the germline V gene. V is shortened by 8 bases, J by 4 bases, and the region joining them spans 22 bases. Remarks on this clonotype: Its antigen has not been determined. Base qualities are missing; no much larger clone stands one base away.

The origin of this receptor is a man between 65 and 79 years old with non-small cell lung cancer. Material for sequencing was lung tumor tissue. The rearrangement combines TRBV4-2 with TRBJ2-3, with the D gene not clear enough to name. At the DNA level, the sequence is TGTGCCAGCGGCGAACCGACACCCCCTGAGTCAGATACGCAGTATTTT. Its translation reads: CASGEPTPPESDTQYF.